This record concerns one T cell receptor (beta chain) sequence. This specimen belongs to a study of blood T cell repertoires in COVID-19. Study summary: The United States, Italy and Spain supplied acute and convalescent COVID-19 samples.

Generated by immunoSEQ multiplex PCR, the TCRdb table keeps only in-frame clones and is missing some. The sample includes around 97,000 clones, more than 70% of them seen just once. Germline CDR1 and CDR2: LNHDA and SQIVND (reference sequence). With 5 bases clipped from V and 0 bases from J, the junction kept 2 bases outside the gene matches. This CDR3 has 15 amino acids. The V call is TRBV19, the J call TRBJ2-1, with 9 positions matching TRBD1. The source is a woman of 80 years or more in a cohort sampled during active COVID-19. Sequenced input: peripheral blood. The CDR3 here is CASSWTGDSYNEQFF. DNA of the CDR3: TGTGCCAGTAGTTGGACAGGGGACTCCTACAATGAGCAGTTCTTC.